The present entry profiles one T cell receptor (beta chain) with its context. The conserved final phenylalanine or tryptophan is absent from the CDR3, which likely points to a read error. No DNA is shown, since the ends of the CDR3 on it are uncertain; the CDR3 is the one TCRdb lists. Germline V lookup: CDR1 SNHLY, CDR2 FYNNEI. The CDR3 contains 12 residues when both ends are counted. This sample is drawn from a study of shared clonotypes between healthy human individuals. As processed by the authors: Owing to the provision of junction-only sequences devoid of quality scores by immunoSEQ, filtering differed. Profiling relied on immunoSEQ multiplex PCR, and the TCRdb table lists in-frame clones only, not all of them. That table furnishes V, J and clone size, whereas the DNA furnished D and trimming. Of some 650,000 clones listed, almost 97% were seen once; the top ten hold 0.055% to 0.07%.

This rearrangement joins TRBV2 to TRBJ2-4; TRBD2 is the table's D call, not checked against the DNA. The sample comprised naive CD4+ T cells sorted from blood. Subset specified: CD45RA+ positively selected. The source of this sequence is a woman aged 25 to 39 in good health. The CDR3 sequence: CASSGDLAGGRL.